Presented here are 19 T cell receptor beta chains from one specimen sequenced in a study of vaccination and CD4 T cells after COVID-19. As for time point: late sampling 161 to 241 days after vaccination in a few convalescent patients. Stated treatment: approximately 9-day PBMC culture with coronavirus spike peptide pools or control peptides (ViraFEST assay). The antigens of these receptors remain unknown. The study sequenced cultured CD4+ T cell DNA using the Oncomine TCR Beta short-read assay. TCRdb called the PCR reads again in MiXCR, with one record for every CDR3 protein. The sample has fewer than 20,000 distinct CDR3 sequences; 40% to 50% are singletons. Sequencing was performed on CD4+ T cells from blood, cultured in vitro, taken about 7 months after SARS-CoV-2 vaccination. The receptors were sampled from a human donor who had recovered from COVID-19.

The rearrangement joins TRBV20-1 to TRBJ2-5, with TRBD2 matching over 7 bases. The V and J ends lost 6 bases and 4 bases, in that order; junction bases with no gene match: 11. This CDR3 comprises 14 residues. CDR1 is DFQATT, CDR2 SNEGSKA, per germline (reference sequence). CDR3 protein: CSARVRGSLETQYF. The CDR3 DNA follows: TGCAGTGCAAGGGTGCGGGGGAGTTTAGAGACCCAGTACTTC.

V usage is TRBV15 and J usage is TRBJ2-7, with D possibly matching TRBD1 (6 bases). V lost 1 base to trimming and J lost 3 bases, with 10 bases between them. Germline CDR1 LNHNV, CDR2 YYDKDF (reference sequence). This CDR3 has 14 residues. CDR3 in amino acids: CATSRVTGRYEQYF. The CDR3 coding sequence is TGTGCCACCAGCAGAGTTACAGGGCGCTACGAGCAGTACTTC.

The V gene is TRBV20-1, the J gene TRBJ2-3; a possible D gene is TRBD2 (5 bases). The V gene lost 2 bases and the J gene lost 4 bases, with 13 bases spanning the gap. This CDR3 region has 14 residues. Germline CDR1 DFQATT, CDR2 SNEGSKA (reference sequence). CDR3: CSARRLDFPDTQYF. The CDR3 DNA sequence: TGCAGTGCTAGACGTTTGGACTTTCCAGATACGCAGTATTTT.

The chain couples TRBV20-1 to TRBJ1-5, with D possibly being TRBD1 (5 bases). Per the germline V gene, CDR1 is DFQATT and CDR2 is SNEGSKA (reference sequence). Deletions cut 6 bases from V and 5 bases from J, with 14 bases between. CDR3 length equals 13 residues. The CDR3 DNA reads TGCAGTGCGGGGCGGGACGGGTATCAGCCCCAGCATTTT. It yields the protein CSAGRDGYQPQHF.

CDR3 DNA sequence: TGCAGTGCTAGAGGTTGGCGCTCTAGCACAGATACGCAGTATTTT. Translated, it gives CSARGWRSSTDTQYF. The rearrangement uses TRBV20-1 and TRBJ2-3; D gene uncertain. This CDR3 has 15 amino acids. Trimming cost V 1 base and J 0 bases, with 11 bases left between them. Per the germline V gene, CDR1 is DFQATT and CDR2 is SNEGSKA (reference sequence).

The V call is TRBV6-1, the J call TRBJ2-2; 7 positions match TRBD1. This CDR3 is 15 amino acids long. Per germline, CDR1 MNHNS and CDR2 SASEGT. Trimming at V came to 4 bases and at J to 6 bases, leaving 8 bases not matched to a gene. The CDR3 reads CASSVLTGTSGELFF. For the CDR3, the DNA is TGTGCCAGCAGTGTACTGACAGGGACGTCCGGGGAGCTGTTTTTT.

By sample share, this clonotype is medium-sized. The chain joins TRBV20-1 to TRBJ2-5; TRBD1 matches 9 bases. CDR3 length equals 15 residues. The V and J ends lost 0 bases and 3 bases, in that order; junction bases with no gene match: 5. CDR1 and CDR2 from the germline V gene are DFQATT and SNEGSKA (reference sequence). CDR3 nucleotides: TGCAGTGCTAGAGATCCGGACAGGGGAAAAGAGACCCAGTACTTC. This codes for CSARDPDRGKETQYF.

This clonotype was recorded a few times. The chain has TRBV21-1 and TRBJ2-5; TRBD2 is taken as the D call from the table, unchecked against the DNA. TRBV21-1 is noted as a pseudogene. The CDR3 has 16 amino acids. This CDR3 is CASSLTSGREGETQYF. The CDR3 bases are TGTGCCAGCAGCCTGACTAGCGGGAGGGAGGGGGAGACCCAGTACTTC.

The chain is built from TRBV11-3 and TRBJ2-6, with a weak D call TRBD1 (5 bases). Trimming took 5 bases from V and 6 from J, leaving 14 bases between them. Germline V gene data show CDR1 as SGHNT and CDR2 as YENEEA. The CDR3 spans 15 residues. This CDR3 is CASSQDSLEANVLTF. The CDR3 DNA follows: TGTGCCAGCAGCCAAGACAGCCTGGAGGCCAACGTCCTGACTTTC.

This sequence joins TRBV12-3 or TRBV12-4 and TRBJ1-2; D might be TRBD1 (5 bases). Trimming took off 2 bases at V and 0 bases at J, with 19 bases between the two ends. This CDR3 region has 18 residues. In nucleotides, the CDR3 is TGTGCCAGCAGTTTACCCACGGGTGCAGGGAGCGCTAACTATGGCTACACCTTC. Translating it yields CASSLPTGAGSANYGYTF.

This rearrangement joins TRBV20-1 to TRBJ2-7; 12 bases align to TRBD2. V was clipped by 1 base and J by 5 bases; unmatched bases: 6. Germline V gene lookup returns CDR1 DFQATT and CDR2 SNEGSKA (reference sequence). The CDR3 is 15 amino acids. The CDR3 sequence is CSARATSGRTNEQYF. The CDR3 DNA reads TGCAGTGCTAGAGCGACTAGCGGGAGAACGAACGAGCAGTACTTC.

The chain links TRBV11-2 to TRBJ1-1; D is unclear. V gave up 4 bases and J gave up 0 bases, with 6 bases separating them. Germline CDR1 reads SGHAT; CDR2 reads FQNNGV. The length of the CDR3 is 13 residues. CDR3 sequence reads: CASSYRLNTEAFF. The CDR3 nucleotides read TGTGCCAGCAGCTACCGCCTGAACACTGAAGCTTTCTTT.

This clonotype was counted only a few times. The CDR3 region has the DNA TGTGCCAGCAGCTTAGCGTCGGGAAGTCCGAGCTGGGAGACCCAGTACTTC. It is translated as CASSLASGSPSWETQYF. V gene TRBV7-2 combines with J gene TRBJ2-5; possibly TRBD2 for D (5 bases). CDR1 is SGHTA and CDR2 is FQGNSA in the germline V gene. Trimming shortened V by 0 bases and J by 5 bases, and 19 bases separated the two germline ends. This CDR3 contains 17 residues.

The V call is TRBV7-2, the J call TRBJ2-3, with TRBD2 matching over 7 bases. CDR3 length: 14 residues. Trimming at V came to 5 bases and at J to 1 base, leaving 3 bases not matched to a gene. Germline V gene lookup returns CDR1 SGHTA and CDR2 FQGNSA. CDR3 DNA sequence: TGTGCCAGCAGCCCTAGCGGACGCACAGATACGCAGTATTTT. Protein sequence: CASSPSGRTDTQYF. The full variable domain, rest sourced from reference TRBV7-2 and TRBJ2-3, is GAGVSQSPSNKVTEKGKDVELRCDPISGHTALYWYRQSLGQGLEFLIYFQGNSAPDKSGLPSDRFSAERTGGSVSTLTIQRTQQEDSAVYLCASSPSGRTDTQYFGPGTRLTVL.

This chain joins TRBV20-1 and TRBJ2-1, with TRBD2 identical over 14 bases. Per the germline V gene, CDR1 is DFQATT and CDR2 is SNEGSKA (reference sequence). This CDR3 region has 15 residues. V was clipped by 5 bases and J by 5 bases; unmatched bases: 5. The CDR3 reads CSASGLAGGNNEQFF. DNA of the CDR3: TGCAGTGCTTCAGGACTAGCGGGAGGAAACAATGAGCAGTTCTTC.

This clonotype was picked up one time. This chain connects TRBV7-2 to TRBJ1-5; D unresolved. Trimming cost V 1 base and J 5 bases, with 9 bases left between them. CDR1 and CDR2 (germline): SGHTA, FQGNSA. This CDR3 has 14 residues. The CDR3 loop reads CASSLGTAYQPQHF. CDR3 DNA: TGTGCCAGCAGCTTAGGGACGGCCTATCAGCCCCAGCATTTT.

The V call is TRBV7-2, the J call TRBJ2-7, with 11 bases lining up with TRBD1. CDR3 size: 14 residues. With V trimmed by 5 bases and J by 7 bases, 7 bases remained unmatched. Germline-derived CDR1 and CDR2 are SGHTA and FQGNSA. The CDR3 reads CASSADRGRGEQYF. The CDR3 DNA sequence: TGTGCCAGCAGCGCGGACAGGGGGCGGGGGGAGCAGTACTTC.

This clonotype was detected a few times. The CDR3 sequence: CASSEGWAAANYGYTF. The DNA of the CDR3 is TGTGCCAGCAGTGAAGGGTGGGCAGCCGCTAACTATGGCTACACCTTC. The rearrangement joins TRBV6-1 to TRBJ1-2; D unclear. Germline values: CDR1 MNHNS, CDR2 SASEGT. There are 16 residues in the CDR3. Trimming left V 1 base short and J 0 bases short, with 12 bases between.

The genes are TRBV6-1 and TRBJ1-5; 7 bases line up with TRBD1. Germline CDR1 and CDR2: MNHNS and SASEGT. Trimming removed 6 bases from V and 4 bases from J; junction bases left unmatched: 12. The CDR3 spans 16 residues. The CDR3 region is CASRNRKGQSNQPQHF. Here the CDR3 DNA reads TGTGCCAGCAGGAACAGAAAGGGACAGTCAAATCAGCCCCAGCATTTT.